Shown below are 30 T cell receptor beta chains from a single sample sequenced in a study of blood T cell repertoires in COVID-19. Clones were read by immunoSEQ multiplex PCR, and TCRdb kept only the in-frame ones, dropping some. The table has about 350,000 clones, roughly 86% seen once. Sequenced: peripheral blood. These receptors were taken from a man aged 30 to 45 with COVID-19, enrolled during active disease.

J is TRBJ2-3 and V is TRBV4-2; TRBD1 might be the D (6 bases). CDR3 length: 14 amino acids. CDR1 and CDR2 from the germline V gene are LGHNA and YNFKEQ. V was pared by 6 bases and J by 4 bases, with 14 bases between. In DNA form, the CDR3 reads TGTGCCAGCAGGCCGCCTGACAGGCCAGATACGCAGTATTTT. Amino acid sequence: CASRPPDRPDTQYF.

The rearrangement uses TRBV3-1 (or the pseudogene TRBV3-2) and TRBJ1-1; TRBD1 agrees at 7 bases. After removal of 0 bases from V and 5 bases from J, the junction contained 9 bases not matched to a gene. CDR1 is LGHDT and CDR2 is YNNKEL in the germline V gene (reference sequence). The CDR3 has 16 amino acids. DNA of the CDR3: TGTGCCAGCAGCCAAGATTTTGGAATACAGGGGACTGAAGCTTTCTTT. This sequence encodes CASSQDFGIQGTEAFF.

J is TRBJ2-3 and V is TRBV7-3; TRBD1 matches 10 bases. The CDR3 consists of 18 residues. Germline V lookup: CDR1 SGHTA, CDR2 FQGTGA. With V trimmed by 4 bases and J by 0 bases, 10 bases remained unmatched. CDR3 loop: CASSSTGQGQVSTDTQYF. The CDR3 nucleotides are TGTGCCAGCAGCTCAACGGGACAGGGGCAAGTTAGCACAGATACGCAGTATTTT.

This chain uses TRBV6-5 with TRBJ1-2; D is uncertain. From germline, CDR1 is MNHEY and CDR2 SVGAGI. This CDR3 spans 15 amino acids. Trimming stripped 6 bases from V and 4 bases from J, with 18 bases between. The CDR3 DNA reads as TGTGCCAGCAGGCCCTCTCCCTTAGCGGGCTATGGCTACACCTTC. Translated, it gives CASRPSPLAGYGYTF.

This chain connects TRBV6-2 or TRBV6-3 to TRBJ1-2, with 7 positions matching TRBD1. The CDR3 runs to 14 residues. Looked up from germline, CDR1 is MNHEY and CDR2 is SVGEGT. J gave up 8 bases and V 2 bases, and 8 bases lay outside the gene matches. The CDR3 region is CASSYRGGAGGYTF. CDR3 DNA sequence: TGTGCCAGCAGTTACCGAGGGGGCGCTGGGGGCTACACCTTC.

This clone was observed a single time. The chain joins TRBV7-9 to TRBJ2-2; TRBD1 matches at 8 bases. This CDR3 is 13 amino acids long. Germline assignment: CDR1 SEHNR and CDR2 FQNEAQ (reference sequence). The trim removed 11 bases at V and 1 base at J, leaving 3 bases unmatched. The CDR3 region has the DNA TGTGCCTCGGGACAGGAGAACACCGGGGAGCTGTTTTTT. It is translated as CASGQENTGELFF.

The V call is TRBV11-2, the J call TRBJ1-2, with D possibly TRBD1 on 5 matching bases. V lost 4 bases and J 8 bases, leaving 20 bases between the germline ends. This CDR3 is 15 amino acids long. CDR1 is SGHAT and CDR2 is FQNNGV in the germline V gene. The CDR3 region is CASSSPGGLEGGYTF. CDR3 sequence (DNA): TGTGCCAGCAGCTCCCCCGGGGGTCTCGAGGGGGGCTACACCTTC.

The chain has TRBV5-1 and TRBJ2-1, with TRBD1 matching over 8 bases. From germline, CDR1 is SGHRS and CDR2 YFSETQ. Trimming at V came to 4 bases and at J to 4 bases, leaving 4 bases not matched to a gene. CDR3 length equals 14 residues. The CDR3 bases are TGCGCCAGCAGCGACCGGGACAGGTACAATGAGCAGTTCTTC. Its protein is CASSDRDRYNEQFF. Full variable domain (remainder filled in from reference TRBV5-1 and TRBJ2-1): KAGVTQTPRYLIKTRGQQVTLSCSPISGHRSVSWYQQTPGQGLQFLFEYFSETQRNKGNFPGRFSGRQFSNSRSEMNVSTLELGDSALYLCASSDRDRYNEQFFGPGTRLTVL.

The rearrangement uses TRBV5-4 and TRBJ1-5; D possibly corresponds to TRBD1 (6 bases). This CDR3 is 16 amino acids long. The germline CDR1 and CDR2 sequences are SGHNT and YYREEE (reference sequence). V was clipped by 4 bases and J by 4 bases, with 18 bases between them. DNA for the CDR3: TGTGCCAGCAGCCTGATGGGGCGGACAGAAAATCAGCCCCAGCATTTT. Translation gives CASSLMGRTENQPQHF.

This chain connects TRBV5-6 to TRBJ1-2; 10 bases fit TRBD1. V gave up 5 bases and J gave up 3 bases; unmatched junction bases: 4. The V gene's germline CDR1 is SGHDT and CDR2 YYEEEE. The CDR3 has 14 residues. The CDR3 loop reads CASSPTGGDYGYTF. In DNA form, the CDR3 reads TGTGCCAGCAGTCCGACAGGGGGCGACTATGGCTACACCTTC.

The chain recombines TRBV18 with TRBJ2-2, with TRBD1 matching 9 bases. J was trimmed by 3 bases and V by 5 bases; bases with no gene match: 7. Germline lookup yields CDR1 KGHSH and CDR2 LQKENI. The CDR3 contains 16 residues. The CDR3 coding sequence is TGTGCCAGCTCAAGAACAGGGGGCGCCGACACCGGGGAGCTGTTTTTT. Residues: CASSRTGGADTGELFF.

The V and J genes are TRBV7-9 and TRBJ2-7; a possible D gene is TRBD2 (5 bases). Germline loops: CDR1 SEHNR, CDR2 FQNEAQ (reference sequence). CDR3 length: 14 residues. V lost 5 bases and J lost 2, with 13 bases in between. The CDR3 sequence: CASSTRGEPYEQYF. DNA for the CDR3: TGTGCCAGCAGCACACGGGGAGAACCCTACGAGCAGTACTTC.

The chain joins TRBV19 to TRBJ1-2; D is possibly TRBD1 (6 bases). CDR1 LNHDA and CDR2 SQIVND come from the germline V gene (reference sequence). Deletions cut 1 base from V and 4 bases from J, with 13 bases between. The CDR3 runs to 15 residues. The CDR3 sequence: CASSIAAGDFYGYTF. CDR3 coding DNA: TGTGCCAGTAGTATAGCGGCAGGGGATTTCTATGGCTACACCTTC.

This clone appeared a single time. The rearrangement uses TRBV7-8 and TRBJ1-4; no clear D gene. Germline V lookup: CDR1 SGHVS, CDR2 FQNEAQ. CDR3 length: 15 residues. Trimming shortened V by 5 bases and J by 5 bases, and 15 bases separated the two germline ends. The CDR3 DNA follows: TGTGCCAGCAGCGCCACAGTGGGAGAAAATGAAAAACTGTTTTTT. Translating gives CASSATVGENEKLFF.

The genes are TRBV7-2 and TRBJ1-5; 11 bases are a match to TRBD1. This CDR3 spans 15 amino acids. Trimming took 5 bases from V and 7 from J; bases not matched to a gene: 7. Germline loops: CDR1 SGHTA, CDR2 FQGNSA. The CDR3 DNA follows: TGTGCCAGCAGCCAATGGACAGGGGGCGACCAGCCCCAGCATTTT. This gives the protein CASSQWTGGDQPQHF.

This clone showed up just once. The rearrangement links TRBV20-1 to TRBJ1-3; a weak D match, TRBD1 (6 bases). This CDR3 contains 14 residues. Germline CDR1 is DFQATT and CDR2 is SNEGSKA (reference sequence). V was trimmed by 3 bases and J by 0 bases, leaving 9 bases between them. The DNA of the CDR3 is TGCAGTGCTAGTGCCAGGGGCTCTGGAAACACCATATATTTT. Residues: CSASARGSGNTIYF.

The chain couples TRBV7-2 to TRBJ2-7; D unclear. CDR1 is SGHTA, CDR2 FQGNSA, per germline. The CDR3 has 12 residues. Trimming pared 5 bases from V and 2 bases from J, leaving 7 bases between. CDR3 sequence: CASSPSTYEQYF. The CDR3 coding sequence is TGTGCCAGCAGCCCATCCACCTACGAGCAGTACTTC.

V gene TRBV7-2 combines with J gene TRBJ2-1; 7 nucleotides line up with TRBD2. The CDR3 covers 16 residues. The germline V gene has CDR1 SGHTA and CDR2 FQGNSA. V trimming: 8 bases; J trimming: 7 bases; junction bases outside the gene matches: 17. Here the CDR3 DNA reads TGTGCCAGCGTCTTACTGGGGGGGAGGGCCAAGAATGAGCAGTTCTTC. Amino acids: CASVLLGGRAKNEQFF.

The rearrangement joins TRBV5-1 to TRBJ2-1, with 10 bases that match TRBD1. The CDR3 spans 15 residues. The germline CDR1 and CDR2 sequences are SGHRS and YFSETQ. V dropped 0 bases and J dropped 6; count of bases not matched to a gene: 3. In DNA, the CDR3 is TGCGCCAGCAGCTTGGTGGGACAGGGGTTCAATGAGCAGTTCTTC. As protein: CASSLVGQGFNEQFF.

The chain couples TRBV7-2 to TRBJ1-1, with D unresolved. Deletions cut 5 bases from V and 5 bases from J, with 12 bases between. The germline V gene has CDR1 SGHTA and CDR2 FQGNSA. This CDR3 comprises 13 residues. The CDR3 DNA reads TGTGCCAGCAGCCACAATGTGGAGACTGAAGCTTTCTTT. Its protein product is CASSHNVETEAFF.

This clone was detected once. The J gene is TRBJ2-2, the V gene TRBV5-1; TRBD1 aligns across 8 bases. Germline CDR1 is SGHRS and CDR2 is YFSETQ. There are 15 residues in the CDR3. V gave up 4 bases and J gave up 3 bases; unmatched junction bases: 5. CDR3 DNA: TGCGCCAGCAGCACATGGACAGGGTACACCGGGGAGCTGTTTTTT. Protein product: CASSTWTGYTGELFF.

In this sample, this clone turned up a few times. The gene calls are TRBV19 and TRBJ2-1; D is ambiguous. V dropped 5 bases and J dropped 0 bases, with 11 bases sitting between them. Germline CDR1 LNHDA, CDR2 SQIVND (reference sequence). The CDR3 runs 15 residues. CDR3 protein: CASSVVPSSYNEQFF. The CDR3 DNA reads TGTGCCAGTAGTGTGGTTCCGAGCTCCTACAATGAGCAGTTCTTC.

The table lists this clone with a count of one. The chain employs TRBV7-3 and TRBJ2-3, with 8 bases lining up with TRBD2. This CDR3 spans 19 amino acids. With 1 base clipped from V and 2 bases from J, the junction kept 14 bases outside the gene matches. Per germline, CDR1 SGHTA and CDR2 FQGTGA. CDR3 residues: CASSLMGSASGWLTDTQYF. The CDR3 bases are TGTGCCAGCAGCTTAATGGGGTCGGCTAGCGGGTGGCTCACAGATACGCAGTATTTT.

The chain uses TRBV11-3 and TRBJ2-3; TRBD2 matches at 7 bases. V lost 5 bases, J lost 5 bases, and 7 bases stayed unmatched. This CDR3 is built from 14 residues. In germline, CDR1 is SGHNT, CDR2 YENEEA. The CDR3 sequence: CASSPGTNLDTQYF. In DNA form, the CDR3 reads TGTGCCAGCAGCCCAGGGACTAATTTAGATACGCAGTATTTT.

The chain joins TRBV4-1 to TRBJ1-5, with D perhaps matching TRBD1 (5 bases). The V end was cut by 2 bases, the J end by 4 bases, with 18 bases between. CDR1 is MGHRA, CDR2 YSYEKL, per germline. CDR3 length: 17 amino acids. CDR3 DNA: TGCGCCAGCAGCCAACTTTATCGCGGGACGGTGAATCAGCCCCAGCATTTT. Translated: CASSQLYRGTVNQPQHF.

The CDR3 sequence: CASSPKAGGRADTQYF. CDR3 nucleotide sequence: TGTGCCAGCAGTCCGAAAGCGGGAGGGCGAGCAGATACGCAGTATTTT. The genes are TRBV27 and TRBJ2-3; 10 bases agree with TRBD2. This CDR3 contains 16 residues. With 5 bases clipped from V and 4 bases from J, the junction kept 9 bases outside the gene matches. Germline V gene lookup returns CDR1 MNHEY and CDR2 SMNVEV (reference sequence).

The chain uses TRBV7-9 and TRBJ2-3; D perhaps matches TRBD1 (6 bases). Germline V gene data show CDR1 as SEHNR and CDR2 as FQNEAQ (reference sequence). V lost 8 bases and J 0 bases, leaving 12 bases between the germline ends. CDR3 length equals 14 residues. CDR3 sequence: CASAGQLSTDTQYF. CDR3 DNA: TGTGCCAGCGCCGGACAGCTTAGCACAGATACGCAGTATTTT.

This chain links TRBV27 with TRBJ2-4; TRBD1 is a possible D gene (5 bases). The CDR3 totals 18 residues. V was cut by 4 bases and J by 1 base, with 20 bases left in between. Germline CDR1 MNHEY, CDR2 SMNVEV (reference sequence). Written as DNA, the CDR3 is TGTGCCAGCAGTTCCCCAGTGGGGCCCGGCTGGGCCAAAAACATTCAGTACTTC. Amino acids: CASSSPVGPGWAKNIQYF.

The V gene is TRBV6-5, the J gene TRBJ1-4; no clear D gene. Trimming pared 8 bases from V and 4 bases from J, leaving 14 bases between. Germline V gives CDR1 MNHEY, CDR2 SVGAGI. There are 14 residues in the CDR3. The CDR3 protein is CASRLHSSNEKLFF. The CDR3 nucleotides read TGTGCCAGCCGGTTGCACAGTAGTAATGAAAAACTGTTTTTT.

V usage is TRBV3-1 (or the pseudogene TRBV3-2) and J usage is TRBJ1-6; D remains ambiguous. This CDR3 is built from 16 residues. Germline V CDR1 and CDR2: LGHDT, YNNKEL (reference sequence). V was cut by 4 bases and J by 3 bases, with 13 bases left in between. CDR3 nucleotide sequence: TGTGCCAGCAGCCCCGCAGGAAACCTCTATAATTCACCCCTCCACTTT. Translated, it gives CASSPAGNLYNSPLHF.